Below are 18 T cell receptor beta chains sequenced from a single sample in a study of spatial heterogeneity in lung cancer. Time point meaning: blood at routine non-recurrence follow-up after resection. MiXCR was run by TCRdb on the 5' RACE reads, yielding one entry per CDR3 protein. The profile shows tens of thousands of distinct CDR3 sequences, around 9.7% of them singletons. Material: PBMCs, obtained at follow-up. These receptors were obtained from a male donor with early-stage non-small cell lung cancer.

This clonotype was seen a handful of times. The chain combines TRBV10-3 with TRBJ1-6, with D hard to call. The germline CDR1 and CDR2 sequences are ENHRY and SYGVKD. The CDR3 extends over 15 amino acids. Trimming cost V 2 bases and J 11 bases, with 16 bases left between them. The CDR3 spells CAISETSGSDPPLHF. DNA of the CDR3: TGTGCCATCAGTGAGACCTCCGGTAGTGATCCACCCCTCCACTTT.

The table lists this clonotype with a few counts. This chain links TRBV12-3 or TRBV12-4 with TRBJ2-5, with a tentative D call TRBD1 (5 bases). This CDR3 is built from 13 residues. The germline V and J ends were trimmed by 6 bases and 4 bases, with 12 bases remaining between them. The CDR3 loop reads CASSPQVRETQYF. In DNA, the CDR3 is TGTGCCAGCAGCCCACAGGTCCGAGAGACCCAGTACTTC.

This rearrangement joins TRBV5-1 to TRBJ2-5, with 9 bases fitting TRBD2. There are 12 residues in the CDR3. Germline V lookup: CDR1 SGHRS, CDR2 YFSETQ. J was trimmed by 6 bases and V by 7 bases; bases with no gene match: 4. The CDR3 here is CASAGTSKTQYF. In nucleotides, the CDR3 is TGCGCCAGCGCGGGGACTAGCAAGACCCAGTACTTC.

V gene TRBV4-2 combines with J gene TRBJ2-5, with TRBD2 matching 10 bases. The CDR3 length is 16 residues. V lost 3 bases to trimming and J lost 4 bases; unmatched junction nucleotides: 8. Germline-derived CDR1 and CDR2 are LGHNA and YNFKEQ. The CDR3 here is CASSHEERGGRETQYF. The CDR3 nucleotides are TGTGCCAGCAGCCATGAGGAGCGGGGGGGCCGAGAGACCCAGTACTTC.

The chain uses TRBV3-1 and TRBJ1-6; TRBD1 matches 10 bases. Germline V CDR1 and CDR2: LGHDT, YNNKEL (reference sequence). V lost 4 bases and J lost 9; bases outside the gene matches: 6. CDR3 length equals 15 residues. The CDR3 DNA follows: TGTGCCAGCAGCCTTCTGACAGGGGGCGTTTCACCCCTCCACTTT. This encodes CASSLLTGGVSPLHF.

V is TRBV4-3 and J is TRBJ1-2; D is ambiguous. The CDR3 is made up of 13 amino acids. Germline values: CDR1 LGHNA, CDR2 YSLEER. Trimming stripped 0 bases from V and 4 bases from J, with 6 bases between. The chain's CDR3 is CASSQDDLYGYTF. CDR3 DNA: TGCGCCAGCAGCCAAGATGATCTCTATGGCTACACCTTC.

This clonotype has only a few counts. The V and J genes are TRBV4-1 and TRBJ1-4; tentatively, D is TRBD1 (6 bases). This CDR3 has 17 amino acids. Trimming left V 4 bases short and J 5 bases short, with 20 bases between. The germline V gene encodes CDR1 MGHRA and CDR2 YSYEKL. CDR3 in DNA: TGCGCCAGCAGCCGCGCCTCTCAGGGGTCCCGGAATGAAAAACTGTTTTTT. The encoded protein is CASSRASQGSRNEKLFF.

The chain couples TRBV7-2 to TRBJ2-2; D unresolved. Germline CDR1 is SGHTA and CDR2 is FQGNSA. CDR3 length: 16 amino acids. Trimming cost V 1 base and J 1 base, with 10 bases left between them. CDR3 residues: CASSLVGTLNTGELFF. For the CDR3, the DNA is TGTGCCAGCAGCTTAGTCGGTACCCTGAACACCGGGGAGCTGTTTTTT.

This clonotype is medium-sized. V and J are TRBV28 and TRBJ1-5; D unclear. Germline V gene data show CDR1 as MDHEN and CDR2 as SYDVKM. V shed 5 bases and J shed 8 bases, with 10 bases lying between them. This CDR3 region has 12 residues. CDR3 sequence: CASSPPSKPQHF. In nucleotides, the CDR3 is TGTGCCAGCAGTCCCCCGAGCAAGCCCCAGCATTTT.

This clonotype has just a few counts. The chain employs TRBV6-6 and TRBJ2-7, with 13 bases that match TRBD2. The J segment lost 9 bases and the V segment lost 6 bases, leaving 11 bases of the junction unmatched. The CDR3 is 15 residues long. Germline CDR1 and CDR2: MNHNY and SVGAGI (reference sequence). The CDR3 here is CASSSGTSGAARQYF. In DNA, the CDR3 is TGTGCCAGCAGCTCCGGGACTAGCGGGGCCGCGAGGCAGTACTTC.

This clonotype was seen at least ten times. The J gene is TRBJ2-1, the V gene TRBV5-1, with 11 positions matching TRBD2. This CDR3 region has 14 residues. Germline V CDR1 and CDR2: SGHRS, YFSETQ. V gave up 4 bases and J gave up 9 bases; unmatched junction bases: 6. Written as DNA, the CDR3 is TGCGCCAGCAGCGGTAGCGGGGGGGAACTTGAGCAGTTCTTC. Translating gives CASSGSGGELEQFF.

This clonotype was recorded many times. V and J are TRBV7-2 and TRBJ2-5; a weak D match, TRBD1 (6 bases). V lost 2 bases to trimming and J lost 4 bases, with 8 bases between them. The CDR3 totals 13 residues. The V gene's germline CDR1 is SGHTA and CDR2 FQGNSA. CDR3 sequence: CASSLWDTETQYF. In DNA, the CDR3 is TGTGCCAGCAGCTTATGGGACACAGAGACCCAGTACTTC.

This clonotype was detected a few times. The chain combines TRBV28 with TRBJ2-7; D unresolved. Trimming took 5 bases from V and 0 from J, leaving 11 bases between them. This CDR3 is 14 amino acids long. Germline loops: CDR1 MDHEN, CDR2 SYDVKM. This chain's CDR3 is CASSVHGFSYEQYF. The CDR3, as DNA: TGTGCCAGCAGTGTACACGGGTTCTCCTACGAGCAGTACTTC.

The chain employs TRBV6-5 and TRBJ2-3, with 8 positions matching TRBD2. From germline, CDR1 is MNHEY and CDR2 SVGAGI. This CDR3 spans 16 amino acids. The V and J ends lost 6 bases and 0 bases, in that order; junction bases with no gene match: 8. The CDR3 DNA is TGTGCCAGCAGATTTACTAGCGGCACTAGCACAGATACGCAGTATTTT. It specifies CASRFTSGTSTDTQYF.

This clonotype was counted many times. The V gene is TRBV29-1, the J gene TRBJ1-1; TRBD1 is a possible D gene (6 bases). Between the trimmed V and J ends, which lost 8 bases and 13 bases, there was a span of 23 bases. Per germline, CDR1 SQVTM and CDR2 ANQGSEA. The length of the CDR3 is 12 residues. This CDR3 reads CSFLKDSSKSFF. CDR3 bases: TGCAGCTTTTTAAAGGACAGCTCAAAGAGTTTCTTT.

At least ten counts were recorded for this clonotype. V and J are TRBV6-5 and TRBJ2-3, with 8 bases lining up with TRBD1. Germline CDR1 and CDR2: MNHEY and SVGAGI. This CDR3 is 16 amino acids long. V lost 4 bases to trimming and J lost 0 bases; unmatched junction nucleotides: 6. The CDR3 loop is CASSSRTGTSTDTQYF. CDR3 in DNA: TGTGCCAGCAGTTCTAGGACAGGGACGAGCACAGATACGCAGTATTTT.

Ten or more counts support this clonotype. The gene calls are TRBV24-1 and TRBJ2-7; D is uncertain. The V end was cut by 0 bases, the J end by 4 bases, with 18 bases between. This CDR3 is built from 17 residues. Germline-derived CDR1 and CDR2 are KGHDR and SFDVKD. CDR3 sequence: CATSDLRQTRPPYEQYF. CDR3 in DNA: TGTGCCACCAGTGATTTGCGTCAAACGAGGCCCCCTTACGAGCAGTACTTC.

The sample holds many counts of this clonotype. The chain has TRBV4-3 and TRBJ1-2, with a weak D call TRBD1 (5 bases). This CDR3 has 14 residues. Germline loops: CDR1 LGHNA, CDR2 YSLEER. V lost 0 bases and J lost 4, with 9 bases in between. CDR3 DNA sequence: TGCGCCAGCAGCCAAGACAGGGTTTCCTATGGCTACACCTTC. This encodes CASSQDRVSYGYTF.